This T cell receptor (beta chain) was identified in a study of T cell responses to AZD1222 COVID-19 vaccine. Germline loops: CDR1 SNHLY, CDR2 FYNNEI. The V end was cut by 8 bases, the J end by 1 base, with 5 bases between. The CDR3 has 11 residues. The protocol was immunoSEQ multiplex PCR, while the TCRdb copy is restricted to in-frame clones and leaves out a portion. The sample records roughly 97,000 clones, about 88% being singletons. This sequence was found in an adult in good health. The specimen comprised peripheral blood, sampled on day 0 of AZD1222 vaccination. The chain uses TRBV2 and TRBJ1-1; D remains ambiguous. CDR3 amino acids: CASLRNTEAFF. For the CDR3, the DNA is TGTGCCAGCCTCCGGAACACTGAAGCTTTCTTT.